A single sample is the source of the 8 T cell receptor beta chains below, sequenced in a study of T cells in Graves' hyperthyroidism and ophthalmopathy. The TCR beta CDR3 regions underwent amplification using RNA transcripts as the source. Primed by the HTBI set, a first-round RT-PCR was run on the TCR CDR3. Using its own MiXCR run on the multiplex PCR reads, TCRdb lists one record per CDR3 protein. The data contain about 500,000 distinct CDR3 sequences, approximately 16% of them seen just once; the ten biggest clones take up 25% to 30%. The sample comprised blood. Receptors were obtained from a woman between 25 and 40 years old with Graves' ophthalmopathy.

This clonotype was found many times. V is TRBV29-1 and J is TRBJ2-3; D call uncertain. The CDR3 is 14 residues long. The V and J ends lost 7 bases and 2 bases respectively, with 16 bases between them. The V gene's germline CDR1 is SQVTM and CDR2 ANQGSEA. CDR3 loop: CSAGPTPHTDTQYF. The CDR3 nucleotides read TGCAGCGCCGGTCCGACACCTCACACAGATACGCAGTATTTT.

Many counts were recorded for this clonotype. The rearrangement uses TRBV14 and TRBJ2-7; TRBD1 agrees at 8 bases. Trimming took 1 base from V and 6 from J; bases not matched to a gene: 5. This CDR3 region has 14 residues. Germline V lookup: CDR1 SGHDN, CDR2 FVKESK. The CDR3 protein is CASSQAGTGAEQYF. In nucleotides, the CDR3 is TGTGCCAGCAGCCAAGCCGGGACAGGAGCCGAGCAGTACTTC.

This clonotype occurred many times. The chain is built from TRBV2 and TRBJ2-4; D is perhaps TRBD1 (6 bases). CDR1 and CDR2 (germline): SNHLY, FYNNEI. Trimming cost V 6 bases and J 8 bases, with 20 bases left between them. The CDR3 has 15 amino acids. Written as DNA, the CDR3 is TGTGCCAGCAGCCAACTGGGCAGGGGAGTGGACATTCAGTACTTC. Protein product: CASSQLGRGVDIQYF.

This clonotype was seen at least ten times. The rearrangement joins TRBV28 to TRBJ2-3; no reliable D call. V was clipped by 7 bases and J by 2 bases, with 22 bases between them. The germline V gene encodes CDR1 MDHEN and CDR2 SYDVKM. CDR3 size: 17 residues. CDR3 bases: TGTGCCAGCACCGACCTACAAGTGCGTCGCGTCACAGATACGCAGTATTTT. Its protein is CASTDLQVRRVTDTQYF.

On this clonotype: One junction end does not reproduce the germline sequence, and a read error may be involved. This chain connects TRBV12-3 or TRBV12-4 to TRBJ2-1; D tentatively fits TRBD1 or TRBD2 (5 bases each). This CDR3 comprises 16 residues. The CDR3 reads CASSLAQGIPYNEQFF. The DNA for the CDR3 is TGTGCCAGCAGCTTAGCGCAGGGAATCCCCTACAATGAGCAGTTCTTC.

This clonotype has at least ten counts. V is TRBV7-2 and J is TRBJ1-1, with D unclear. Germline CDR1 and CDR2: SGHTA and FQGNSA. Trimming took off 5 bases at V and 0 bases at J, with 16 bases between the two ends. This CDR3 region has 16 residues. This CDR3 is CASSRTQWPMNTEAFF. The CDR3 nucleotides are TGTGCCAGCAGCCGTACCCAGTGGCCGATGAACACTGAAGCTTTCTTT.

This clonotype was counted many times. V and J are TRBV19 and TRBJ2-7; TRBD2 aligns across 7 bases. After removal of 5 bases from V and 2 bases from J, the junction contained 9 bases not matched to a gene. The germline gives CDR1 LNHDA, CDR2 SQIVND (reference sequence). This CDR3 is 15 amino acids long. For the CDR3, the DNA is TGTGCCAGTAGTGAGAGGGGCGGGAGAACCTACGAGCAGTACTTC. Amino acid sequence: CASSERGGRTYEQYF.

This clonotype was seen ten or more times. The chain is built from TRBV10-3 and TRBJ1-1, with 10 bases matching TRBD1. J lost 8 bases, V lost 6 bases, and 6 bases had no gene match. Per germline, CDR1 ENHRY and CDR2 SYGVKD. The CDR3 covers 13 residues. CDR3 region: CAISRTGGAEAFF. As DNA, the CDR3 is TGTGCCATCAGCCGGACAGGGGGAGCCGAAGCTTTCTTT.